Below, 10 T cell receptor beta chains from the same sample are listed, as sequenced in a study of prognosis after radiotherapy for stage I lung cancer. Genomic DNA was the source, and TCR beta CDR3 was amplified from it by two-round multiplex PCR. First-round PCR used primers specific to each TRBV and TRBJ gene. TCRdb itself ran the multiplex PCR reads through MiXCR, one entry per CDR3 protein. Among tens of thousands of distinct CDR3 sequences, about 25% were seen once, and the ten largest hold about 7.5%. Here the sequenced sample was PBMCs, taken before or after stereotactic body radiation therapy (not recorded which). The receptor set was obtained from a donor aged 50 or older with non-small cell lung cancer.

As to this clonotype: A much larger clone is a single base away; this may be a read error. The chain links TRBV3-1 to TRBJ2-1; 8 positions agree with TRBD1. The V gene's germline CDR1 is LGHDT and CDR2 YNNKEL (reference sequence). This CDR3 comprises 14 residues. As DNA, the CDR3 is TGTGTCAGCAGCCTCGGACAGGGCCGCGATGAGCAGTTCTTC. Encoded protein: CVSSLGQGRDEQFF.

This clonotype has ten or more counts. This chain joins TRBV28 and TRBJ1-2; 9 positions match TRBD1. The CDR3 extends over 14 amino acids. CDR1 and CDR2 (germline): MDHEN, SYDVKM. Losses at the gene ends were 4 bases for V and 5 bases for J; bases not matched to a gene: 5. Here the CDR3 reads CASSSTGGGYGYTF. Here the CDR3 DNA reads TGTGCCAGCAGTTCAACAGGGGGCGGTTATGGCTACACCTTC.

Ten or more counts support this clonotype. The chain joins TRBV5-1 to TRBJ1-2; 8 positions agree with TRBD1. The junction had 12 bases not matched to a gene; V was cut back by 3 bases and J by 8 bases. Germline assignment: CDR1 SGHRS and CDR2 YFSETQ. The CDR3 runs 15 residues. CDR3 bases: TGCGCCAGCAGCTCGAACTCAGGGGGCGCGGGGGGCTACACCTTC. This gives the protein CASSSNSGGAGGYTF.

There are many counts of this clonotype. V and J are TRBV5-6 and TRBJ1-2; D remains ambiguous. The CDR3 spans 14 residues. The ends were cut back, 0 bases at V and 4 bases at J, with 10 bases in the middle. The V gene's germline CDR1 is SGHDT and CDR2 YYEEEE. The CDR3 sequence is CASSLGRFAYGYTF. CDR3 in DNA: TGTGCCAGCAGCTTGGGCAGGTTTGCCTATGGCTACACCTTC.

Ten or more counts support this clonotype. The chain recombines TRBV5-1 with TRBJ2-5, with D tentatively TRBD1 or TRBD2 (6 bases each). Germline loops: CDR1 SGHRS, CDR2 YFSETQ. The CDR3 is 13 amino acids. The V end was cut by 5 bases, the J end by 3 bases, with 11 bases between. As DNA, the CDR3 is TGCGCCAGCAGGCAAGGGGGGAAAGAGACCCAGTACTTC. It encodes CASRQGGKETQYF.

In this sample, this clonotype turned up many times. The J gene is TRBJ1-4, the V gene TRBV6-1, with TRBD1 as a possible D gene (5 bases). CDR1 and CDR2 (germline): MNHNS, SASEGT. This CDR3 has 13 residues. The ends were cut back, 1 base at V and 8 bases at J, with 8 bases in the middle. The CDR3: CASSEGGKEKLFF. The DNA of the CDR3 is TGTGCCAGCAGTGAAGGGGGGAAGGAAAAACTGTTTTTT.

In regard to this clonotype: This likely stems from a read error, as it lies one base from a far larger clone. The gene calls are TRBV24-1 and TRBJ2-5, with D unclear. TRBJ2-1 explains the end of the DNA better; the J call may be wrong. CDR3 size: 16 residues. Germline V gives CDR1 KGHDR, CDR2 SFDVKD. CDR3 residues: CATSDSSSYLADEQFF. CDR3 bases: TGTGCCACCAGTGATTCCTCGAGTTATTTGGCCGATGAGCAGTTCTTC.

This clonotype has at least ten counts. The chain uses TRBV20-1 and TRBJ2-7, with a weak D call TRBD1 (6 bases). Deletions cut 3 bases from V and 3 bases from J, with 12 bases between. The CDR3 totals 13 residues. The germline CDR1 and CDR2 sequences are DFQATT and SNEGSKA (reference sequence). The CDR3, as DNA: TGCAGTGCTAGCAGGGGCCGGTACTACGAGCAGTACTTC. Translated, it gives CSASRGRYYEQYF.

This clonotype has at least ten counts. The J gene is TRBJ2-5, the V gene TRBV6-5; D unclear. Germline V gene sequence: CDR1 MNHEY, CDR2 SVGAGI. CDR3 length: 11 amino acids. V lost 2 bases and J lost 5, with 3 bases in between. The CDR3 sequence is CASSYGETQYF. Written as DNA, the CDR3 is TGTGCCAGCAGTTACGGGGAGACCCAGTACTTC.

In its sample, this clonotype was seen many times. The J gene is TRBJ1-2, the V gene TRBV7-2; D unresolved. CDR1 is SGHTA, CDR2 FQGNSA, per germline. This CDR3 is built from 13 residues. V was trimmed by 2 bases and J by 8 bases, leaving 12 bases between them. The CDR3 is CASSLMGSEGYTF. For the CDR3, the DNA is TGTGCCAGCAGCTTAATGGGGTCGGAGGGCTACACCTTC.